This passage covers 20 T cell receptor beta chains from one sample sequenced in a study of PD-1 blockade in classical Hodgkin lymphoma (TCRdb year 2020). This sample's time point label indicates: cycle 4 day 1 (C4D1), after 5 to 7 weeks of nivolumab. Relapse after autologous stem cell transplantation had occurred in all trial patients, and cohorts A, B and C were distinguished by prior brentuximab vedotin exposure. CD4+ T cells were purified from thawed PBMCs by magnetic negative selection with a Miltenyi CD4+ T cell isolation kit. The library relied on the immunoSEQ multiplex PCR assay. TCRdb holds this immuneACCESS table with in-frame rearrangements only. Some clones are missing; in checked studies, unresolved V genes explain under half, and the rest has no known cause. For this sample the table gives fewer than 15,000 clones, of which just under 85% were detected only once. Jointly, the top ten make up 0.75% to 0.95% of the sample.

Material: CD4+ T cells from blood, obtained before the fourth cycle of nivolumab. These receptors all come from a human donor with classical Hodgkin lymphoma.

Only a few counts were recorded for this clone. V gene TRBV7-2 combines with J gene TRBJ2-4, with 9 bases aligning to TRBD2. The germline V gene has CDR1 SGHTA and CDR2 FQGNSA. CDR3 length equals 14 residues. The junction had 2 bases not matched to a gene; V was cut back by 6 bases and J by 2 bases. The CDR3 loop is CASRAGGSKNIQYF. CDR3 nucleotides: TGTGCCAGCAGAGCGGGAGGTTCCAAAAACATTCAGTACTTC.

The chain is built from TRBV11-3 and TRBJ1-5; TRBD1 matches 7 bases. With 4 bases clipped from V and 5 bases from J, the junction kept 2 bases outside the gene matches. The CDR3 totals 13 residues. The V gene's germline CDR1 is SGHNT and CDR2 YENEEA. CDR3 DNA: TGTGCCAGCAGCTGGGACAGAGATCAGCCCCAGCATTTT. This codes for CASSWDRDQPQHF.

A single count supports this clone. J is TRBJ1-5 and V is TRBV19, with D possibly matching TRBD1 (6 bases). The CDR3 runs 17 residues. Trimming took off 6 bases at V and 3 bases at J, with 21 bases between the two ends. CDR1 is LNHDA, CDR2 SQIVND, per germline (reference sequence). CDR3 region: CASSPRGGDPDNQPQHF. CDR3 nucleotides: TGTGCCAGTAGCCCGAGGGGGGGCGACCCCGACAATCAGCCCCAGCATTTT.

The rearrangement links TRBV19 to TRBJ1-2, with a weak D call TRBD1 (5 bases). The V gene lost 6 bases and the J gene lost 2 bases, with 19 bases spanning the gap. Germline CDR1 LNHDA, CDR2 SQIVND (reference sequence). The CDR3 sequence is 16 residues long. CDR3 nucleotide sequence: TGTGCCAGTAGAACCTACGTTACAGGCCTCAACTATGGCTACACCTTC. Its translation is CASRTYVTGLNYGYTF.

The chain combines TRBV10-3 with TRBJ2-2; 8 bases are shared with TRBD2. This CDR3 comprises 14 residues. V lost 7 bases and J lost 4; bases outside the gene matches: 5. The germline V gene encodes CDR1 ENHRY and CDR2 SYGVKD. CDR3 coding DNA: TGTGCCATCACAGCGGGAGCGCGCACCGGGGAGCTGTTTTTT. Its translation is CAITAGARTGELFF.

This chain connects TRBV4-1 to TRBJ2-1, with 8 bases matching TRBD2. Looked up from germline, CDR1 is MGHRA and CDR2 is YSYEKL. The CDR3 extends over 13 amino acids. After removal of 2 bases from V and 15 bases from J, the junction contained 9 bases not matched to a gene. In nucleotides, the CDR3 is TGCGCCAGCAGCCAATTCACCGGGACTAGGTGGTTCTTC. Its translation is CASSQFTGTRWFF.

This clone was picked up a small number of times. CDR3 nucleotide sequence: TGTGCCAGCCTACCCGCAGGGGGTCGGGGCTACACCTTC. The encoded protein is CASLPAGGRGYTF. The chain combines TRBV6-6 with TRBJ1-2; the match to TRBD1 covers 7 bases. This CDR3 comprises 13 residues. With 8 bases clipped from V and 8 bases from J, the junction kept 11 bases outside the gene matches. Germline V gives CDR1 MNHNY, CDR2 SVGAGI (reference sequence).

This clone was counted a single time. The chain employs TRBV9 and TRBJ1-4; the match to TRBD1 covers 8 bases. Germline assignment: CDR1 SGDLS and CDR2 YYNGEE. There are 14 residues in the CDR3. The junction had 8 bases not matched to a gene; V was cut back by 5 bases and J by 8 bases. This chain's CDR3 is CASSAGGVAEKLFF. CDR3 DNA sequence: TGTGCCAGCAGTGCAGGGGGCGTTGCGGAAAAACTGTTTTTT.

The chain carries TRBV7-2 and TRBJ1-2; D gene uncertain. This CDR3 region has 14 residues. Germline V CDR1 and CDR2: SGHTA, FQGNSA. Trimming pared 0 bases from V and 2 bases from J, leaving 7 bases between. CDR3 region: CASSLAYANYGYTF. CDR3 sequence (DNA): TGTGCCAGCAGCTTAGCGTATGCCAACTATGGCTACACCTTC.

The chain joins TRBV7-2 to TRBJ1-1; D not resolved. Germline CDR1 reads SGHTA; CDR2 reads FQGNSA. V lost 0 bases, J lost 5 bases, and 10 bases lay in between. CDR3 length equals 14 residues. The CDR3 protein is CASSLATALTEAFF. In DNA form, the CDR3 reads TGTGCCAGCAGCTTAGCCACAGCACTAACTGAAGCTTTCTTT.

This chain joins TRBV5-4 and TRBJ2-5; tentative D call: TRBD1 (5 bases). The germline V gene encodes CDR1 SGHNT and CDR2 YYREEE (reference sequence). The V end lost 1 base, the J end lost 5 bases, and 12 bases lay between the germline ends. The CDR3 length is 14 residues. CDR3 loop: CASSLRGTRETQYF. The CDR3 DNA follows: TGTGCCAGCAGCTTGAGGGGCACAAGGGAGACCCAGTACTTC.

V is TRBV7-2 and J is TRBJ1-5; D ambiguous. CDR1 SGHTA and CDR2 FQGNSA come from the germline V gene. V was pared by 1 base and J by 12 bases, with 13 bases between. CDR3 size: 13 residues. CDR3 DNA: TGTGCCAGCAGCTTAGGCTTCGGGTTGGACCAGCATTTT. Translating gives CASSLGFGLDQHF.

J is TRBJ2-7 and V is TRBV6-5; D might be TRBD2 (5 bases). The germline V gene encodes CDR1 MNHEY and CDR2 SVGAGI. The CDR3 has 13 residues. Trimming cost V 5 bases and J 1 base, with 9 bases left between them. The CDR3 region is CASSPTRSYEQYF. The CDR3 nucleotides are TGTGCCAGCAGTCCAACTAGATCCTACGAGCAGTACTTC.

The chain uses TRBV7-2 and TRBJ2-3; D is unresolved. The CDR3 spans 10 residues. The germline V gene has CDR1 SGHTA and CDR2 FQGNSA. The germline V and J ends were trimmed by 10 bases and 6 bases, with 8 bases remaining between them. CDR3 protein: CANGRDTQYF. The CDR3 coding sequence is TGTGCCAATGGCCGGGATACGCAGTATTTT.

This chain links TRBV19 with TRBJ2-3, with 9 bases aligning to TRBD1. The CDR3 spans 15 residues. V was clipped by 3 bases and J by 4 bases; unmatched bases: 5. The germline gives CDR1 LNHDA, CDR2 SQIVND (reference sequence). CDR3 sequence: CASSIRRQGADTQYF. The CDR3 nucleotides are TGTGCCAGTAGTATCCGCCGACAGGGGGCAGATACGCAGTATTTT.

V gene TRBV10-2 combines with J gene TRBJ1-5, with D unclear. Germline loops: CDR1 WSHSY, CDR2 SAAADI. The CDR3 has 13 amino acids. V was clipped by 6 bases and J by 0 bases, with 6 bases between them. The CDR3 loop reads CASSTYSNQPQHF. Written as DNA, the CDR3 is TGCGCCAGCAGCACTTATAGCAATCAGCCCCAGCATTTT.

This rearrangement joins TRBV5-1 to TRBJ2-1, with a weak D call TRBD2 (6 bases). Trimming stripped 1 base from V and 3 bases from J, with 14 bases between. This CDR3 region has 16 residues. The germline CDR1 and CDR2 sequences are SGHRS and YFSETQ. The CDR3 loop is CASSLRGSGNYNEQFF. CDR3 coding DNA: TGCGCCAGCAGCTTGAGGGGTAGCGGTAACTACAATGAGCAGTTCTTC. Supplemented by reference TRBV5-1 and TRBJ2-1, the full variable domain reads KAGVTQTPRYLIKTRGQQVTLSCSPISGHRSVSWYQQTPGQGLQFLFEYFSETQRNKGNFPGRFSGRQFSNSRSEMNVSTLELGDSALYLCASSLRGSGNYNEQFFGPGTRLTVL.

The chain couples TRBV7-3 to TRBJ2-2, with no clear D. Looked up from germline, CDR1 is SGHTA and CDR2 is FQGTGA. Trimming shortened V by 3 bases and J by 0 bases, and 5 bases separated the two germline ends. This CDR3 has 14 residues. The CDR3 spells CASSLAANTGELFF. Written as DNA, the CDR3 is TGTGCCAGCAGCTTGGCAGCGAACACCGGGGAGCTGTTTTTT. Based on the CDR3 plus reference TRBV7-3 and TRBJ2-2, the full variable domain is GAGVSQTPSNKVTEKGKYVELRCDPISGHTALYWYRQSLGQGPEFLIYFQGTGAADDSGLPNDRFFAVRPEGSVSTLKIQRTERGDSAVYLCASSLAANTGELFFGEGSRLTVL.

The rearrangement joins TRBV6-5 to TRBJ1-2; D not resolved. Germline-derived CDR1 and CDR2 are MNHEY and SVGAGI. V lost 5 bases and J lost 5, with 12 bases in between. The CDR3 covers 13 residues. DNA of the CDR3: TGTGCCAGCAGTCTCTACCTGGGGTATGGCTACACCTTC. The encoded protein is CASSLYLGYGYTF.

V is TRBV7-8 and J is TRBJ2-7; 14 nucleotides align to TRBD2. The CDR3 runs to 20 residues. Germline-derived CDR1 and CDR2 are SGHVS and FQNEAQ. Trimming removed 4 bases from V and 0 bases from J; junction bases left unmatched: 14. CDR3 DNA sequence: TGTGCCAGCAGCTCTCGGGGGAGGACTAGCGGGAGGTACGCCTCCTACGAGCAGTACTTC. It codes for CASSSRGRTSGRYASYEQYF.